This TCR beta chain was sequenced for a study of glioma-infiltrating T cells. General observations from the study: Above-expected tissue-blood divergence occurred in all gliomas, most in low-grade ones. Only very few CDR3 sequences appeared in both tissue and blood.

In regard to this clonotype: As yet, its antigen is unknown. This clone may be a read error of a much larger clone one base away.

Germline assignment: CDR1 SQVTM and CDR2 ANQGSEA. The V end was cut by 8 bases, the J end by 5 bases, with 10 bases between. The CDR3 sequence is 10 residues long. Amplification of TCR alpha and beta CDR3 regions from RNA used iRepertoire nested multiplex PCR. Tissue mRNA or PBMC total RNA, roughly 100-400 ng, went into one-step reverse transcription and amplification. One entry per CDR3 protein, called by TCRdb with MiXCR from the multiplex PCR reads. The table shows approximately 93,000 distinct CDR3 sequences, with about 37% occurring only once. The sequence came from a human donor with low-grade glioma or glioblastoma, undergoing nonglioma brain surgery, or in good health (not recorded which). Sequences were obtained from glioma tissue, nonneoplastic brain tissue, or PBMCs (not recorded which). This chain connects TRBV29-1 to TRBJ2-7; no firm D call. CDR3 region: CSTFANEQYF. In nucleotides, the CDR3 is TGCAGCACGTTTGCCAACGAGCAGTACTTC.